The entry below describes one T cell receptor beta chain. Libraries were prepared by immunoSEQ multiplex PCR; TCRdb keeps only in-frame clonotypes and omits some of them. Of roughly 63,000 clones in the sample, roughly 79% were seen once. Trimming removed 3 bases at V and 11 bases at J, with 16 bases between. The CDR3 contains 13 residues. The germline gives CDR1 SNHLY, CDR2 FYNNEI. The data were taken from a study of PD-L1 blockade in urothelial cancer. Sample time point: pretreatment peripheral blood. The sequence was collected from a man aged 65 to 85 with urothelial cancer. The source material was PBMCs, sampled around atezolizumab (anti-PD-L1) treatment. V gene TRBV2 combines with J gene TRBJ1-1; a weak D match, TRBD1 (6 bases). The CDR3 loop reads CASSEGVGTRAFF. CDR3 sequence (DNA): TGTGCCAGCAGTGAGGGGGTGGGGACACGGGCTTTCTTT.